What follows describes a single TCR beta chain. Deletions cut 0 bases from V and 7 bases from J, with 11 bases between. The germline gives CDR1 SGHNT, CDR2 YYREEE (reference sequence). The CDR3 covers 14 residues. Per the original data handling: Reference gene primer amplification in the assay estimated nucleated cell counts. Only in-frame clones appear in the TCRdb table, and some are missing; sequencing was by immunoSEQ multiplex PCR. Clone size and V and J calls were adopted from that table, with D and trimming inferred from the DNA. The repertoire holds about 60,000 clones, approximately 92% seen once, with under 2.5% in the top ten. The data belong to a study of blood T cell repertoires in COVID-19. About the research overall: Acute-phase and convalescent COVID-19 samples originated in the United States, Italy and Spain. Sources were T cells, B-cell-depleted T cells, or PBMCs; the material itself was cDNA or gDNA.

The receptor's source is a man in his sixties with acute or convalescent COVID-19. Source material: peripheral blood. The chain combines TRBV5-4 with TRBJ2-1; D unresolved. The CDR3 sequence: CASSLGLVINEQFF. In nucleotides, the CDR3 is TGTGCCAGCAGCTTGGGTCTAGTTATAAATGAGCAGTTCTTC. The full variable domain, with the rest looked up from reference TRBV5-4 and TRBJ2-1, is ETGVTQSPTHLIKTRGQQVTLRCSSQSGHNTVSWYQQALGQGPQFIFQYYREEENGRGNFPPRFSGLQFPNYSSELNVNALELDDSALYLCASSLGLVINEQFFGPGTRLTVL.